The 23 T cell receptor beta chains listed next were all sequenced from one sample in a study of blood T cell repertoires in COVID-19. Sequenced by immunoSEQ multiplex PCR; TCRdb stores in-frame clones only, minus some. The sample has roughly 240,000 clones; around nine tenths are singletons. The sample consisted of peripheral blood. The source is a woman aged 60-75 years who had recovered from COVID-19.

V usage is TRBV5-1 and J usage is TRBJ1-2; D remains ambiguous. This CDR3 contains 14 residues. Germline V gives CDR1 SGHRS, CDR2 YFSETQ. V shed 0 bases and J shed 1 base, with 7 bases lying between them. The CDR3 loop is CASSLDGINYGYTF. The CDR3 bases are TGCGCCAGCAGCTTGGACGGTATTAACTATGGCTACACCTTC.

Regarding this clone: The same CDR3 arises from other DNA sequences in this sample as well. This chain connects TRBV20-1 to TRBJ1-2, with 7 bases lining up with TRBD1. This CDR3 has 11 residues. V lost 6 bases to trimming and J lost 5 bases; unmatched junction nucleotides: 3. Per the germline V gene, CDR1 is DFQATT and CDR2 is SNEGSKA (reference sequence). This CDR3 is CSAGTDYGYTF. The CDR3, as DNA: TGCAGTGCCGGGACAGATTATGGCTACACCTTC.

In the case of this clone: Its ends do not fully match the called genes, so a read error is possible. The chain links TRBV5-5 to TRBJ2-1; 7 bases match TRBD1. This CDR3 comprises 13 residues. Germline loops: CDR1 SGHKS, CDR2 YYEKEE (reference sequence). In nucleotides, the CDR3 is TGTGCCAGCAGCTTAGTGGGACAGCCCAAGCAAATCTTC. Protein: CASSLVGQPKQIF.

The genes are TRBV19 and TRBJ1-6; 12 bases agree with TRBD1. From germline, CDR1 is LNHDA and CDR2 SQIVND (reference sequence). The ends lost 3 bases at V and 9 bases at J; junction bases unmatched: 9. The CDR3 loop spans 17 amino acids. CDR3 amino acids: CASSMGAGTGGFSPLHF. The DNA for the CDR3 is TGTGCCAGTAGTATGGGGGCTGGGACAGGGGGCTTTTCACCCCTCCACTTT.

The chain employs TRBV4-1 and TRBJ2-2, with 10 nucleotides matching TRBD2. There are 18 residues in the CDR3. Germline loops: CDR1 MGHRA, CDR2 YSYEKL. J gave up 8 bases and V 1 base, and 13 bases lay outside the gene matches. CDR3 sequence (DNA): TGCGCCAGCAGCCAAGGAATTGGGCTAGCGGGGGCCCGGGGGGAGCTGTTTTTT. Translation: CASSQGIGLAGARGELFF.

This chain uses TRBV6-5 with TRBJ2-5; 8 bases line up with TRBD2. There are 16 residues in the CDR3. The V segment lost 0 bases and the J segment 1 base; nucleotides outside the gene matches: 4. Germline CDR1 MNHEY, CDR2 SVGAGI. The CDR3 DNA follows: TGTGCCAGCAGTTACTCGACCACTAGCGGCCAAGAGACCCAGTACTTC. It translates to CASSYSTTSGQETQYF.

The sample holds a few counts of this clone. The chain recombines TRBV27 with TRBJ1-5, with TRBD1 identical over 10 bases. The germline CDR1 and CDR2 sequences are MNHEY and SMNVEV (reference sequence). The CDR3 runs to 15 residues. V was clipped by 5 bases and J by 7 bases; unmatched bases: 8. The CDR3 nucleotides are TGTGCCAGCAGTGCTGACAGGGGGCAGCGCCAGCCCCAGCATTTT. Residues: CASSADRGQRQPQHF.

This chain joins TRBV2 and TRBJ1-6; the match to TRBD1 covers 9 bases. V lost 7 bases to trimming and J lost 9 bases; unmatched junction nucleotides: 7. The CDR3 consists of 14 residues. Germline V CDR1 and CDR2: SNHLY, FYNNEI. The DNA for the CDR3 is TGTGCCAGCATAGGGGACAGGGTAGCTTCACCCCTCCACTTT. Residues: CASIGDRVASPLHF.

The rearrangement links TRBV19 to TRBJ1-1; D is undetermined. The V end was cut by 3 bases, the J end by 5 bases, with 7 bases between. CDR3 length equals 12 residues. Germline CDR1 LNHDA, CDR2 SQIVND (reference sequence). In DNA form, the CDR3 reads TGTGCCAGTAGTATGTCGTTAACTGAAGCTTTCTTT. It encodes CASSMSLTEAFF.

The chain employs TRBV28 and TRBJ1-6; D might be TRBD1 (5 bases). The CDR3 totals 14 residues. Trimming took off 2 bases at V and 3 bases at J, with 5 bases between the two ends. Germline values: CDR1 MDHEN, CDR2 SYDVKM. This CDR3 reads CASSLQGYNSPLHF. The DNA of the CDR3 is TGTGCCAGCAGTTTACAGGGCTATAATTCACCCCTCCACTTT.

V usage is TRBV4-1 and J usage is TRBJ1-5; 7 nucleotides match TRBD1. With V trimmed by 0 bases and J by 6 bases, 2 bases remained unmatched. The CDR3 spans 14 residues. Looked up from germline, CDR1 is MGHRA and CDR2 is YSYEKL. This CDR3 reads CASSQDDRVQPQHF. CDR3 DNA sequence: TGCGCCAGCAGCCAAGACGACAGGGTTCAGCCCCAGCATTTT.

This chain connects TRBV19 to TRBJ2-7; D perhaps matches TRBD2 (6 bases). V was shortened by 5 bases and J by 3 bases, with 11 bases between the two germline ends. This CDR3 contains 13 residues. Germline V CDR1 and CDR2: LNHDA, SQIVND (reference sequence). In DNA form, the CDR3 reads TGTGCCAGTAGTGACTCAGCGGGCTACGAGCAGTACTTC. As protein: CASSDSAGYEQYF.

This CDR3 is CASSPSRSQRANTQYF. In DNA, the CDR3 is TGTGCCAGCTCACCGTCCCGGAGTCAACGAGCTAATACGCAGTATTTT. The gene calls are TRBV18 and TRBJ2-3; D unresolved. Trimming removed 3 bases from V and 7 bases from J, with 20 bases in between. The CDR3 has 16 residues. Germline V gene sequence: CDR1 KGHSH, CDR2 LQKENI.

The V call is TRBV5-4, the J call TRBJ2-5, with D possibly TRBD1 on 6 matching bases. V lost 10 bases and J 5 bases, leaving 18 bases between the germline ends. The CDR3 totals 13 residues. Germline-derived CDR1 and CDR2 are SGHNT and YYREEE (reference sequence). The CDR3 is CAGQKTSVETQYF. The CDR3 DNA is TGTGCCGGACAGAAGACATCGGTCGAGACCCAGTACTTC.

The CDR3 region has the DNA TGTGCCAGCAGCCAAGCCTTACCGGGGGGGTACAATGAGCAGTTCTTC. Protein product: CASSQALPGGYNEQFF. The V and J genes are TRBV4-2 and TRBJ2-1; 8 nucleotides line up with TRBD2. The CDR3 is 16 residues long. J gave up 4 bases and V 1 base, and 6 bases lay outside the gene matches. Germline V gene data show CDR1 as LGHNA and CDR2 as YNFKEQ.

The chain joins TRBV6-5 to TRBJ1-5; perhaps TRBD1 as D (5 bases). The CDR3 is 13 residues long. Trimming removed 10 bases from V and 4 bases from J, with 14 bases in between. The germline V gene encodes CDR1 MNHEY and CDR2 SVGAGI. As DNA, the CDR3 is TGTGCCACCGGGAGGGGACGGAATCAGCCCCAGCATTTT. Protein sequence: CATGRGRNQPQHF.

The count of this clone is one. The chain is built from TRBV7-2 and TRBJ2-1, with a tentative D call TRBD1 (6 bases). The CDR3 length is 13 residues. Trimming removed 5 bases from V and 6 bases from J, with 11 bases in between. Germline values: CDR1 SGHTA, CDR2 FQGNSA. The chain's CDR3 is CASSRDISNEQFF. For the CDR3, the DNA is TGTGCCAGCAGCCGGGACATTTCCAATGAGCAGTTCTTC.

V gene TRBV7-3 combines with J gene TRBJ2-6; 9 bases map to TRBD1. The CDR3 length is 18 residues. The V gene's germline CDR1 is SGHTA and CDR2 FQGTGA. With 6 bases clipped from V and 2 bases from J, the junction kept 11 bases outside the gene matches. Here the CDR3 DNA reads TGTGCCAGCAGTCACGGACAGGGGTGGGCCACTGGGGCCAACGTCCTGACTTTC. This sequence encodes CASSHGQGWATGANVLTF.

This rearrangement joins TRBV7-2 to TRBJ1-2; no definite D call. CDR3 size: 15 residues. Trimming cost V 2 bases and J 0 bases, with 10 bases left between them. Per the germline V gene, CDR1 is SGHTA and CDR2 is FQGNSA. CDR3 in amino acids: CASSLTGEANYGYTF. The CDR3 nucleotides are TGTGCCAGCAGCTTAACCGGGGAGGCTAACTATGGCTACACCTTC. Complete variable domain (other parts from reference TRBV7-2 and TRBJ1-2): GAGVSQSPSNKVTEKGKDVELRCDPISGHTALYWYRQSLGQGLEFLIYFQGNSAPDKSGLPSDRFSAERTGGSVSTLTIQRTQQEDSAVYLCASSLTGEANYGYTFGSGTRLTVV.

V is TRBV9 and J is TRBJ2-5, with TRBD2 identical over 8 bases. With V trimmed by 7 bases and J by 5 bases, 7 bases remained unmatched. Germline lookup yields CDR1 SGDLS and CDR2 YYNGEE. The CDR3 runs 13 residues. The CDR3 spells CASAGGPLETQYF. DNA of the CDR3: TGTGCCAGCGCGGGGGGCCCGTTGGAGACCCAGTACTTC.

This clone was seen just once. CDR3 DNA sequence: TGTGCCAGCAGTATCAGGGGCCAGATGGGACAGCCCCAGCATTTT. Residues: CASSIRGQMGQPQHF. The chain uses TRBV6-2 or TRBV6-3 and TRBJ1-5; TRBD1 is a possible D gene (6 bases). V lost 5 bases and J 7 bases, leaving 18 bases between the germline ends. Germline assignment: CDR1 MNHEY and CDR2 SVGEGT. The CDR3 is 15 residues long.

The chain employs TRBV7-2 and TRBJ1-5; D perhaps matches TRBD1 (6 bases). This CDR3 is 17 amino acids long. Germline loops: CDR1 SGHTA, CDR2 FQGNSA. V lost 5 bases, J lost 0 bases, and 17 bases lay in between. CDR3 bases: TGTGCCAGCAGCCCGGTACAACAGGGATATAGCAATCAGCCCCAGCATTTT. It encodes CASSPVQQGYSNQPQHF.

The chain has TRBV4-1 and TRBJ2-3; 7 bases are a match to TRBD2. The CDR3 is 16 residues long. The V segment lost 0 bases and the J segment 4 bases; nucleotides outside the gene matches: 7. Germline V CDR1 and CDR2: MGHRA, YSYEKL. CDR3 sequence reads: CASSQEETSFSDTQYF. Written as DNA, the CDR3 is TGCGCCAGCAGCCAAGAAGAGACTAGCTTTTCAGATACGCAGTATTTT.